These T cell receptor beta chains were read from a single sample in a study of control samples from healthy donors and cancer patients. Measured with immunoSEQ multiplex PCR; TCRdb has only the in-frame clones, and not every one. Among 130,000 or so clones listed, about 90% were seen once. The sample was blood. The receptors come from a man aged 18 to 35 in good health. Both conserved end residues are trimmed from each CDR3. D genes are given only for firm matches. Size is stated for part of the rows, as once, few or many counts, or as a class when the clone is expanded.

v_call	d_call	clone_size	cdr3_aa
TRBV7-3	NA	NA	ASSSLGTGELF
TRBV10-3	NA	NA	AISTQGSHEQY
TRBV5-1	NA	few	ASSWSPIGGPESSYNSPLH
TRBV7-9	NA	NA	ASSQRTGSGNTIY
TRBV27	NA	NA	ASSLHEGSNQPQH
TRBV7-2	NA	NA	AIIAKNIQY
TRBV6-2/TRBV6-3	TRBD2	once	ASSSAGATDTQY
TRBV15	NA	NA	ATSSEGGSQPQH
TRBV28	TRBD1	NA	ASSPQTGIQPQH
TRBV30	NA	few	AWTPRIDYEQY
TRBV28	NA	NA	ASSLEFSGNTIY
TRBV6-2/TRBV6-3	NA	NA	ASSYGTGLETQY
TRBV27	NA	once	ATGRDQPQH
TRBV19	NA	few	ASRGDETQY
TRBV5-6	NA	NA	ASSPVGGANEKLF
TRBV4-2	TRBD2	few	ASRSTSGGFEEQF
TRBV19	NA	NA	ASSIGGGGQPQH
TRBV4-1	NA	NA	ASSQERGSTSGNTIY
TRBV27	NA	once	ASRDVVSPKNIQY
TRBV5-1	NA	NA	ASSLRGQTNEKLF
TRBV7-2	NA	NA	ASSLGTASTDTQY
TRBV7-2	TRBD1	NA	ASSLAASTGAHEQY
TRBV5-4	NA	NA	ASSLVASEATEAF
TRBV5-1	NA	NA	ASKALMQGSYEQY
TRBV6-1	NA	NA	ASSALGQHSGNTIY
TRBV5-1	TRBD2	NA	ASSPALAGVYNEQF
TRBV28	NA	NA	ASTPPRGVSYEQY
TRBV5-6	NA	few	ASSFENTEAF
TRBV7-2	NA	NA	ASSLDGSPYGYT
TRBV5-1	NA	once	ASSLAVGGSSYEQY
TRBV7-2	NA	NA	ASSLVRLDTQY
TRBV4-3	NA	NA	ASSQDIPGGSDGSPLH
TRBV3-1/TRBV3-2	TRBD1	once	ASSPGGGTEAF
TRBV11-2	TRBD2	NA	ASSLGLAGYEQY
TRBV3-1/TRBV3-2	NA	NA	ASSQGGVEGLLN
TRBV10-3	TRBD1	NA	AISPGQGEETQY
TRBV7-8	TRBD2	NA	ASSRGWLGLAGAGSYNEQF
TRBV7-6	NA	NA	ASSLPRQGELDEQF
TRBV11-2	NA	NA	ASSLDGGTPYNEQF
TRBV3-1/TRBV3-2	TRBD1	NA	ASSQPGGGDTQY
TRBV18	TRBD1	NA	ASSPRGQENTEAF
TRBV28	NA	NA	ASSPSYQSSGNTIY
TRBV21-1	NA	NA	ASSKVGAATKNIQY
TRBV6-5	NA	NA	ATSRGPWDGYT